The T cell receptor beta chain described here comes from a study of CD8+ T cells in alopecia areata. Study overall: C3H/HeJ donors with spontaneous alopecia, about 6-13 months old, supplied skin grafts to approximately 7-11-week-old female C3H/HeJ mice. Study results and caveats: Possibly because of HLA-related factors, TCR sharing was less clear across patients than in mice. Lesional scalp exceeded normal scalp in clonality, especially in alopecia totalis/universalis. Sequences from scalp samples also cover resident alphabeta T cells of normal skin.

Turning to this clone: What it recognizes is unknown. Gene names are the mouse ones. Read coverage stops 4 residues before the CDR3 terminus; the germline J gene supplies the remainder.

Sequencing templates came from extracted RNA that was reverse transcribed into cDNA. Here immunoSEQ multiplex PCR was the method, and the copy in TCRdb shows in-frame clones only, minus some. The sample presents about 110,000 clones, none singletons. Germline assignment: CDR1 NNHDY and CDR2 SYVADS. V dropped 2 bases and J dropped 4; count of bases not matched to a gene: 4. CDR3 length equals 16 residues. The chain has TRBV13-3 and TRBJ2-1, with 12 bases that match TRBD2. The source of this sequence is a C3H/HeJ mouse with alopecia areata. The MHC haplotype recorded for the strain is H2-k. Input material: lesional skin. Partial CDR3 DNA: TGTGCCAGCAGTGAGGGACTGGGGGGAGAGTATGCT. Translated: CASSEGLGGEYA. The complete CDR3 sequence is CASSEGLGGEYAEQFF.